Below, one T cell receptor beta chain is given with its context. The data derive from a study of control samples from healthy donors and cancer patients. Assay used: immunoSEQ multiplex PCR; TCRdb lists only in-frame clones, some missing. The sample has approximately 140,000 clones, 93% seen once. V trimming: 3 bases; J trimming: 5 bases; junction bases outside the gene matches: 8. Germline CDR1 LNHDA, CDR2 SQIVND (reference sequence). The CDR3 contains 15 residues. Specimen: blood. This receptor was obtained from a young man in good health. V gene TRBV19 combines with J gene TRBJ1-1; 8 nucleotides line up with TRBD1. The CDR3 DNA follows: TGTGCCAGTAGTATCAAACAGGGGGGACGGACTGAAGCTTTCTTT. Translation: CASSIKQGGRTEAFF.